Following are 26 T cell receptor beta chains from one sample sequenced in a study of cytomegalovirus exposure and HLA in healthy donors. Primers for the PCR totalled 60 Vbeta and 13 Jbeta. The assay was immunoSEQ multiplex PCR, and TCRdb's table has in-frame clones only and misses some. The profile shows under 150,000 clones, under 90% of them singletons. The sequenced material came from PBMCs. The source is a male donor in good health and CMV-seronegative.

CDR3 in DNA: TGCGCCAGCAGCCAAGATGGGGGGGCGCACGAGCAGTACTTC. Its protein product is CASSQDGGAHEQYF. The J gene is TRBJ2-7, the V gene TRBV4-3; D is perhaps TRBD2 (7 bases). The CDR3 consists of 14 residues. V was cut by 0 bases and J by 5 bases, with 11 bases left in between. Germline assignment: CDR1 LGHNA and CDR2 YSLEER.

The chain is built from TRBV27 and TRBJ2-2, with 7 bases matching TRBD1. The CDR3 covers 13 residues. Germline V gives CDR1 MNHEY, CDR2 SMNVEV (reference sequence). The V segment lost 8 bases and the J segment 3 bases; nucleotides outside the gene matches: 3. The CDR3 here is CASRDRDTGELFF. CDR3 nucleotides: TGTGCCAGCCGGGACAGAGACACCGGGGAGCTGTTTTTT.

The rearrangement links TRBV19 to TRBJ1-5, with a tentative D call TRBD1 (5 bases). Germline lookup yields CDR1 LNHDA and CDR2 SQIVND (reference sequence). CDR3 size: 13 residues. Trimming removed 6 bases at V and 6 bases at J, with 12 bases between. DNA of the CDR3: TGTGCCAGTAGCCCCCGGGGGGGTCAGCCCCAGCATTTT. It is translated as CASSPRGGQPQHF.

The chain couples TRBV6-5 to TRBJ1-1, with TRBD1 identical over 11 bases. CDR1 is MNHEY, CDR2 SVGAGI, per germline. This CDR3 contains 15 residues. The V and J ends lost 5 bases and 4 bases, in that order; junction bases with no gene match: 6. The CDR3 DNA is TGTGCCAGCAGTCGGGACAGGGGGACTCTCACTGAAGCTTTCTTT. Protein product: CASSRDRGTLTEAFF.

The chain links TRBV6-1 to TRBJ1-5; D remains ambiguous. Between the trimmed V and J ends, which lost 3 bases and 1 base, there was a span of 7 bases. This CDR3 region has 14 residues. Germline CDR1 reads MNHNS; CDR2 reads SASEGT. The CDR3 loop reads CASSEIRSNQPQHF. The CDR3 DNA reads as TGTGCCAGCAGTGAGATTAGAAGCAATCAGCCCCAGCATTTT.

The chain recombines TRBV30 with TRBJ2-1, with 10 positions matching TRBD2. Germline values: CDR1 GTSNPN, CDR2 SVGIG (reference sequence). With V trimmed by 7 bases and J by 10 bases, 22 bases remained unmatched. This CDR3 spans 17 amino acids. The CDR3 sequence: CASRWDKAGGPTSEQFF. The CDR3 coding sequence is TGTGCCTCCCGGTGGGATAAAGCGGGAGGGCCTACTTCCGAGCAGTTCTTC.

This clone has more than one count but fewer than ten. J is TRBJ1-2 and V is TRBV29-1; D call uncertain. Per germline, CDR1 SQVTM and CDR2 ANQGSEA. V was pared by 0 bases and J by 4 bases, with 12 bases between. The CDR3 contains 14 residues. Written as DNA, the CDR3 is TGCAGCGTTGAAGATGGGCCGAGCTTCTATGGCTACACCTTC. It translates to CSVEDGPSFYGYTF.

In its sample, this clone was seen a few times. The chain has TRBV4-3 and TRBJ2-1; D may be TRBD2 (6 bases). Germline V lookup: CDR1 LGHNA, CDR2 YSLEER. The CDR3 has 13 amino acids. V shed 3 bases and J shed 12 bases, with 15 bases lying between them. DNA for the CDR3: TGCGCCAGCAGCCAGCCCAACGAGCGGGTGCAGTTCTTC. This gives the protein CASSQPNERVQFF.

The sample holds one count of this clone. The rearrangement links TRBV19 to TRBJ2-5, with D perhaps TRBD2 (5 bases). This CDR3 is built from 16 residues. CDR1 and CDR2 from the germline V gene are LNHDA and SQIVND (reference sequence). V gave up 5 bases and J gave up 1 base, with 17 bases separating them. The CDR3 DNA reads as TGTGCCAGTAGTGCTTGGACTGCTGGGGTCCAAGAGACCCAGTACTTC. Translated, it gives CASSAWTAGVQETQYF.

The chain couples TRBV30 to TRBJ2-3; 12 bases fit TRBD2. The germline V gene encodes CDR1 GTSNPN and CDR2 SVGIG (reference sequence). The CDR3 runs to 16 residues. The trim removed 2 bases at V and 0 bases at J, leaving 3 bases unmatched. The CDR3 loop reads CAWSPGLAGSTDTQYF. The CDR3 DNA follows: TGTGCCTGGAGTCCGGGACTAGCGGGTAGCACAGATACGCAGTATTTT.

The V gene is TRBV7-3, the J gene TRBJ2-1, with a possible D match to TRBD1 (5 bases). The V and J ends lost 0 bases and 4 bases respectively, with 13 bases between them. Germline lookup yields CDR1 SGHTA and CDR2 FQGTGA. CDR3 size: 16 residues. The CDR3 sequence: CASSLTRTSLYNEQFF. The CDR3 nucleotides are TGTGCCAGCAGCTTAACCCGGACATCCCTGTACAATGAGCAGTTCTTC. The full variable domain, in which reference TRBV7-3 and TRBJ2-1 provide the parts outside the CDR3, is GAGVSQTPSNKVTEKGKYVELRCDPISGHTALYWYRQSLGQGPEFLIYFQGTGAADDSGLPNDRFFAVRPEGSVSTLKIQRTERGDSAVYLCASSLTRTSLYNEQFFGPGTRLTVL.

The chain links TRBV16 to TRBJ2-2; TRBD2 matches 12 bases. The junction had 6 bases not matched to a gene; V was cut back by 5 bases and J by 5 bases. Germline CDR1 KGHSY, CDR2 FQNENV. The CDR3 is 16 residues long. The CDR3 coding sequence is TGTGCCAGCAGCAGACTAGCGGGAGATCAAACCGGGGAGCTGTTTTTT. Translating gives CASSRLAGDQTGELFF. The full variable domain, in which reference TRBV16 and TRBJ2-2 provide the parts outside the CDR3, is GEEVAQTPKHLVRGEGQKAKLYCAPIKGHSYVFWYQQVLKNEFKFLISFQNENVFDETGMPKERFSAKCLPNSPCSLEIQATKLEDSAVYFCASSRLAGDQTGELFFGEGSRLTVL.

The sample holds one count of this clone. V gene TRBV29-1 combines with J gene TRBJ2-7; TRBD2 matches 10 bases. The CDR3 is 14 amino acids. V lost 4 bases to trimming and J lost 4 bases; unmatched junction nucleotides: 7. Germline CDR1 SQVTM, CDR2 ANQGSEA. The CDR3 bases are TGCAGCGTTGGGCTAGCGGGAGCCAGGTACGAGCAGTACTTC. It encodes CSVGLAGARYEQYF.

V gene TRBV10-3 combines with J gene TRBJ1-5, with unresolved D. V was shortened by 3 bases and J by 3 bases, with 9 bases between the two germline ends. Germline V gives CDR1 ENHRY, CDR2 SYGVKD. This CDR3 has 14 amino acids. CDR3 DNA: TGTGCCATCAGTGATATACAGAACAATCAGCCCCAGCATTTT. It translates to CAISDIQNNQPQHF.

The chain joins TRBV27 to TRBJ2-7; possibly TRBD2 for D (5 bases). V was shortened by 2 bases and J by 3 bases, with 8 bases between the two germline ends. Looked up from germline, CDR1 is MNHEY and CDR2 is SMNVEV (reference sequence). The CDR3 is 13 amino acids. The CDR3 region has the DNA TGTGCCAGCAGTTTAGACGCGGGCTACGAGCAGTACTTC. The encoded protein is CASSLDAGYEQYF.

This chain joins TRBV9 and TRBJ1-4; 10 nucleotides agree with TRBD1. This CDR3 is 15 amino acids long. Looked up from germline, CDR1 is SGDLS and CDR2 is YYNGEE. The J segment lost 8 bases and the V segment lost 3 bases, leaving 7 bases of the junction unmatched. The CDR3 bases are TGTGCCAGCAGCGAGGAGGGACAGGGGCGCGAAAAACTGTTTTTT. Encoded protein: CASSEEGQGREKLFF. Full variable domain (remainder filled in from reference TRBV9 and TRBJ1-4): DSGVTQTPKHLITATGQRVTLRCSPRSGDLSVYWYQQSLDQGLQFLIQYYNGEERAKGNILERFSAQQFPDLHSELNLSSLELGDSALYFCASSEEGQGREKLFFGSGTQLSVL.

The rearrangement uses TRBV5-4 and TRBJ2-3; D gene ambiguous. V was cut by 1 base and J by 5 bases, with 17 bases left in between. This CDR3 is built from 16 residues. Per germline, CDR1 SGHNT and CDR2 YYREEE (reference sequence). The CDR3 spells CASSLRMRGLLDTQYF. The CDR3 coding sequence is TGTGCCAGCAGCTTGAGGATGAGAGGTCTTTTAGATACGCAGTATTTT.

This sequence joins TRBV6-1 and TRBJ2-5; TRBD1 agrees at 9 bases. V was clipped by 2 bases and J by 5 bases; unmatched bases: 6. This CDR3 comprises 15 residues. Germline V lookup: CDR1 MNHNS, CDR2 SASEGT. The DNA of the CDR3 is TGTGCCAGCAGTGAAAGTACAGGGGGCGCGGAGACCCAGTACTTC. Translated: CASSESTGGAETQYF.

Here the CDR3 DNA reads TGTGCCAGCAGCTGGGGAGCCAATGAGCAGTTCTTC. Amino acids: CASSWGANEQFF. This sequence joins TRBV11-2 and TRBJ2-1; a possible D gene is TRBD2 (5 bases). Germline lookup yields CDR1 SGHAT and CDR2 FQNNGV. The CDR3 spans 12 residues. The V end lost 4 bases, the J end lost 6 bases, and 7 bases lay between the germline ends.

The chain couples TRBV30 to TRBJ1-5; D not resolved. Trimming stripped 0 bases from V and 7 bases from J, with 7 bases between. CDR3 size: 12 residues. Germline V gives CDR1 GTSNPN, CDR2 SVGIG (reference sequence). CDR3 in DNA: TGTGCCTGGAGTGTAGCGAGCCAGCCCCAGCATTTT. Its protein is CAWSVASQPQHF.

The gene calls are TRBV19 and TRBJ2-5; no clear D. V lost 1 base and J lost 1, with 13 bases in between. Germline loops: CDR1 LNHDA, CDR2 SQIVND (reference sequence). This CDR3 has 16 residues. The CDR3 DNA reads TGTGCCAGTAGTATAGTCGTTAGCCTGCTCCAAGAGACCCAGTACTTC. Encoded protein: CASSIVVSLLQETQYF.

This clone was recorded a few times. The chain carries TRBV7-9 and TRBJ2-1; 9 positions match TRBD1. The CDR3 sequence is 15 residues long. The ends lost 4 bases at V and 5 bases at J; junction bases unmatched: 6. Germline CDR1 SEHNR, CDR2 FQNEAQ (reference sequence). The CDR3 nucleotides read TGTGCCAGCAGCTCAAACCGGGACAGGGACAATGAGCAGTTCTTC. This codes for CASSSNRDRDNEQFF.

The rearrangement links TRBV5-1 to TRBJ2-7; the match to TRBD1 covers 9 bases. The CDR3 is 15 residues long. The germline V gene encodes CDR1 SGHRS and CDR2 YFSETQ. J lost 1 base, V lost 5 bases, and 7 bases had no gene match. The CDR3 DNA reads as TGCGCCAGCAGAAGACAGGGGGGGGAGTCCTACGAGCAGTACTTC. This sequence encodes CASRRQGGESYEQYF.

The CDR3 DNA reads TGTGCCAGCAGCTTCGGCAAAAACATTCAGTACTTC. Residues: CASSFGKNIQYF. V is TRBV7-9 and J is TRBJ2-4; D ambiguous. Trimming stripped 3 bases from V and 3 bases from J, with 3 bases between. This CDR3 region has 12 residues. Germline lookup yields CDR1 SEHNR and CDR2 FQNEAQ (reference sequence).

J is TRBJ2-5 and V is TRBV6-1; 7 bases are shared with TRBD2. Germline assignment: CDR1 MNHNS and CDR2 SASEGT. CDR3 length equals 17 residues. J was trimmed by 2 bases and V by 4 bases; bases with no gene match: 13. The CDR3 protein is CASSAGWELARQETQYF. The CDR3 nucleotides are TGTGCCAGCAGTGCAGGGTGGGAACTAGCGCGTCAAGAGACCCAGTACTTC.

CDR3 loop: CASSPQGFGELFF. The CDR3 DNA is TGTGCCAGCAGTCCACAGGGATTCGGGGAGCTGTTTTTT. The chain has TRBV28 and TRBJ2-2, with D possibly being TRBD1 (6 bases). The V end was cut by 5 bases, the J end by 7 bases, with 11 bases between. Germline V lookup: CDR1 MDHEN, CDR2 SYDVKM. This CDR3 contains 13 residues. Together with reference TRBV28 and TRBJ2-2, the CDR3 gives the full variable domain: DVKVTQSSRYLVKRTGEKVFLECVQDMDHENMFWYRQDPGLGLRLIYFSYDVKMKEKGDIPEGYSVSREKKERFSLILESASTNQTSMYLCASSPQGFGELFFGEGSRLTVL.